This TCR beta chain was retrieved from a study of T cell repertoires in cytomegalovirus infection (dated by TCRdb to the late 2010s). Describing the broader study: Donor HLA type was relevant to the analysis, as public TCR beta signatures indicated carriage of CMV infection together with the matching HLA type.

Study-wide findings and limitations: The ex vivo response was dominated by HLA-C-restricted CMV-specific TCR beta clonotypes, and the single most frequent clonotype in two of eight donors was supplied by these HLA-C-restricted clonotypes. Cumulative frequency of public TCR beta family members discriminated carriers of CMV infection plus the relevant HLA type in this cohort and an independent approximately 360-donor cohort.

The sequencer listed for this sample is Illumina HiSeq 1500. The public reads were reanalyzed by TCRdb: fastp trimming at Q25, MiXCR alignment, in-frame beta chains only. Each record represents a unique CDR3 protein, reported with the most common genes and DNA among its rows. Within this sample are nearly 450,000 distinct CDR3 sequences, with about a third of them counted one time only. About an eighth of the sample is taken by the ten largest. From its cysteine to its phenylalanine, the CDR3 spans 17 amino acids. The entry retains the CDR3 DNA only, 51 bases that are in frame from base 1. The germline V gene gives CDR1 as KGHSH and CDR2 as LQKENI. At the junction V is shortened by 2 bases and J by 2 bases; bases outside the gene matches: 12. A remark on this clonotype: Its antigen specificity is not known. Base-call qualities are not available, and no considerably larger clone is one nucleotide away.

The rearrangement joined TRBV18 to TRBJ2-7; 7 bases in the junction line up with TRBD2. Sequencing was carried out using PBMCs. The source of this sequence is a human donor in good health (CMV status not recorded). Some clones in this sample may be carry-over from other donors' samples. The CDR3 reads as follows: CASSPGGRGSLTYEQYF. In nucleotides, the sequence is TGTGCCAGCTCACCAGGCGGGCGGGGGTCTCTTACCTACGAGCAGTACTTC.